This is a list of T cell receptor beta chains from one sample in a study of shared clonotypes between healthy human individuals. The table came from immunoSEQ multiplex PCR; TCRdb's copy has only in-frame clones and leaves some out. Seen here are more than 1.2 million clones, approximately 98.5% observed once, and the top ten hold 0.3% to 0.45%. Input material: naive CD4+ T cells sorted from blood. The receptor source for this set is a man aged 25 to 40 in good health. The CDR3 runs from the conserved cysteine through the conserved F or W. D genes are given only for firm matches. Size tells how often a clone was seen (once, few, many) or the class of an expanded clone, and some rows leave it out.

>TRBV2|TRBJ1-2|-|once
CASSQDLGYTF
TGTGCCAGCAGTCAGGATCTAGGCTACACCTTC
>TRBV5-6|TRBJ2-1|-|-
CASSPVGRGSYNEQFF
TGTGCCAGCAGCCCGGTGGGAAGGGGGTCATACAATGAGCAGTTCTTC
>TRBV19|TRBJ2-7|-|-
CASSMGLTYEQYF
TGTGCCAGTAGTATGGGACTTACGTACGAGCAGTACTTC
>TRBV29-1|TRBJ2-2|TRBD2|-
CSAGLAGATGELFF
TGCAGCGCGGGACTAGCGGGAGCCACCGGGGAGCTGTTTTTT
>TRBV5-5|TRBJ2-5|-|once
CASSPGLWGAQYF
TGTGCCAGCAGCCCGGGACTGTGGGGGGCCCAGTACTTC
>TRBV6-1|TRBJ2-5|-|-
CASTNPIMIETQYF
TGTGCCAGCACCAATCCTATCATGATCGAGACCCAGTACTTC
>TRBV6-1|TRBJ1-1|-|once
CASSATWNTEAFF
TGTGCCAGCAGTGCGACGTGGAACACTGAAGCTTTCTTT
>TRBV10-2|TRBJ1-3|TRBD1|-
CASSFGQGAAGNTIYF
TGCGCCAGCAGTTTTGGACAGGGGGCCGCTGGAAACACCATATATTTT
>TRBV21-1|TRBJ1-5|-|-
CASSEKSGTYCQPQHF
TGTGCCAGCAGCGAAAAGTCGGGGACGTATTGTCAGCCCCAGCATTTT
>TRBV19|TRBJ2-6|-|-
CASSTLGTGANVLTF
TGTGCCAGTAGTACTTTAGGAACTGGGGCCAACGTCCTGACTTTC
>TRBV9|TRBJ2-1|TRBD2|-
CASSRLAGEVYNEQFF
TGTGCCAGCAGCCGACTAGCGGGAGAGGTCTACAATGAGCAGTTCTTC
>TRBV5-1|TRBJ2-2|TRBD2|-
CASSFRFASGRASGELFF
TGCGCCAGCAGCTTCCGGTTCGCTAGCGGGAGGGCCAGCGGGGAGCTGTTTTTT
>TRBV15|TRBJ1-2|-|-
CATSRDRSFGYTF
TGTGCCACCAGCAGAGATAGGTCATTCGGCTACACCTTC
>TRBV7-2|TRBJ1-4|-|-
CASSPSRSTNEKLFF
TGTGCCAGCAGTCCGAGCCGATCAACTAATGAAAAACTGTTTTTT
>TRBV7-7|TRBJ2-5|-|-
CASSLGAGNQETQYF
TGTGCCAGCAGCTTAGGAGCCGGGAACCAAGAGACCCAGTACTTC
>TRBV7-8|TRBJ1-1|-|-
CASSLIQGGTEAFF
TGTGCCAGCAGCCTTATACAGGGAGGCACTGAAGCTTTCTTT
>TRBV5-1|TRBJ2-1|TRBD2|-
CASSLKRGNNEQFF
TGCGCCAGCAGCTTGAAGCGGGGGAACAATGAGCAGTTCTTC
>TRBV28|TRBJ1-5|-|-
CASSPEMGRSNQPQHF
TGTGCCAGCAGTCCCGAGATGGGCAGAAGCAATCAGCCCCAGCATTTT
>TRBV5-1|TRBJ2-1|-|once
CASSLADPYNEQFF
TGCGCCAGCAGCTTAGCGGACCCCTACAATGAGCAGTTCTTC
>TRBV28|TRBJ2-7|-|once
CASSPTTSPSSSGYMEQYF
TGTGCCAGCAGTCCAACTACCTCACCTAGCTCCTCTGGCTATATGGAGCAGTACTTC
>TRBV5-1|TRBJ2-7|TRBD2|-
CASSGTSGTYEQYF
TGCGCCAGCAGCGGGACTAGCGGGACGTACGAGCAGTACTTC
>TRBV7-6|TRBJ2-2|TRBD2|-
CASSLVGLAGGPPGELFF
TGTGCCAGCAGCTTAGTGGGACTAGCGGGAGGGCCACCCGGGGAGCTGTTTTTT
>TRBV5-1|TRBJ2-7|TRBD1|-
CASSTSPGTGTYEQYF
TGCGCCAGCAGCACCTCCCCGGGGACAGGGACCTACGAGCAGTACTTC
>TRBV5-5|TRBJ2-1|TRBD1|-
CASSNIGTGSYNEQFF
TGTGCCAGCAGCAATATCGGGACAGGGAGTTACAATGAGCAGTTCTTC
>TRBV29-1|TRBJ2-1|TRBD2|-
CSVDSDPGTSGRGWDGEQFF
TGCAGCGTTGATTCGGACCCCGGGACTAGCGGGAGGGGTTGGGATGGTGAGCAGTTCTTC
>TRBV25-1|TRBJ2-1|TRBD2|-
CASNPQREFYNEQFF
TGTGCCAGCAATCCCCAGCGGGAGTTCTACAATGAGCAGTTCTTC
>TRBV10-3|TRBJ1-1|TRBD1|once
CAISGTGGDTEAFF
TGTGCCATCAGTGGGACAGGAGGCGACACTGAAGCTTTCTTT
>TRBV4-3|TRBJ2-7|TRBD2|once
CASSQDWLAGVYEQYF
TGCGCCAGCAGCCAAGATTGGCTAGCGGGAGTTTACGAGCAGTACTTC
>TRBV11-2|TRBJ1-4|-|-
CASSQGPTNEKLFF
TGTGCCAGCAGCCAGGGACCAACTAATGAAAAACTGTTTTTT
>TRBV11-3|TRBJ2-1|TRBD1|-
CASSHDRDRFNNEQFF
TGTGCCAGCAGCCACGACAGGGATCGGTTCAACAATGAGCAGTTCTTC
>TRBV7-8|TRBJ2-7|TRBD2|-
CASSLGTSATYEQYF
TGTGCCAGCAGCTTGGGGACTAGCGCAACCTACGAGCAGTACTTC
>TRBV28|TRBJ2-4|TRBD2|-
CASSGGTGKNIQYF
TGTGCCAGCTCGGGGGGTACAGGCAAAAACATTCAGTACTTC
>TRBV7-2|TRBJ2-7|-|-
CASSPDGAGVPYEQYF
TGTGCCAGCAGCCCGGACGGGGCAGGGGTCCCCTACGAGCAGTACTTC
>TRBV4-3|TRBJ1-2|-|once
CASSQGPAGVEDLWGYTF
TGCGCCAGCAGCCAGGGCCCGGCGGGGGTCGAAGACCTATGGGGCTACACCTTC
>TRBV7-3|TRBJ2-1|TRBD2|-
CASSKAGGPDEQFF
TGTGCCAGCAGTAAAGCGGGAGGGCCAGATGAGCAGTTCTTC
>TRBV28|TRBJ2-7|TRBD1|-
CASRAGQGSYEQYF
TGTGCCAGCAGGGCTGGACAGGGGTCCTACGAGCAGTACTTC
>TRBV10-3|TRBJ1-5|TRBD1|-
CAISQPGQGGRPQHF
TGTGCCATCAGTCAGCCGGGACAGGGAGGGAGGCCCCAGCATTTT
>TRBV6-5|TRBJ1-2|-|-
CASSGTRGWAMGYTF
TGTGCCAGCAGTGGAACCAGGGGATGGGCTATGGGCTACACCTTC
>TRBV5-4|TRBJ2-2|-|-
CASSFHSENTGELFF
TGTGCCAGCAGCTTTCACAGTGAGAACACCGGGGAGCTGTTTTTT
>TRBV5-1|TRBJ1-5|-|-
CASSLGSRGDQPQHF
TGCGCCAGCAGCTTGGGATCCAGGGGTGATCAGCCCCAGCATTTT
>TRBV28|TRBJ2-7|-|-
CASSSRGTSSYEQYF
TGTGCCAGCAGTTCCAGAGGGACCAGCTCCTACGAGCAGTACTTC
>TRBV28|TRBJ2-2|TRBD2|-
CASSPGLAGYTGELFF
TGTGCCAGCAGCCCAGGACTAGCGGGCTACACCGGGGAGCTGTTTTTT
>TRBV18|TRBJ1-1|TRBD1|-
CASSPTTGDTEAFF
TGTGCCAGCTCACCGACGACAGGGGACACTGAAGCTTTCTTT
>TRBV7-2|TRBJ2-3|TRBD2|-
CASSRWVTSGRGTQYF
TGTGCCAGCAGCCGCTGGGTGACTAGCGGGAGAGGTACGCAGTATTTT
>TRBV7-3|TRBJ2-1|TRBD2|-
CASSPQPGLAGHNEQFF
TGTGCCAGCAGCCCACAACCGGGACTAGCGGGTCACAATGAGCAGTTCTTC
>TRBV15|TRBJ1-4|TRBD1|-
CATSRAPGTGDEKLFF
TGTGCCACCAGCAGAGCCCCCGGGACAGGGGACGAAAAACTGTTTTTT
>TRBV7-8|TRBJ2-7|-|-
CASSLYYEQYF
TGTGCCAGCAGCTTATACTACGAGCAGTACTTC
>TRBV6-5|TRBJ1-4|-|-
CASATGTNEKLFF
TGTGCCAGCGCGACGGGAACTAATGAAAAACTGTTTTTT
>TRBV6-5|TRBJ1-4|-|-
CASSRSRGEKLFF
TGTGCCAGCAGCCGTTCGAGGGGTGAAAAACTGTTTTTT
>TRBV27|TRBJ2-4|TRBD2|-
CASSLSGRTSGRFKNIQYF
TGTGCCAGCAGTTTATCAGGTCGAACTAGCGGGAGGTTTAAAAACATTCAGTACTTC
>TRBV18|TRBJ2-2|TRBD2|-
CASSPAGGQNTGELFF
TGTGCCAGCTCACCGGCGGGGGGCCAGAACACCGGGGAGCTGTTTTTT
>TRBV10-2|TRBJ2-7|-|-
CASSGPLGGGGYEQYF
TGCGCCAGCAGTGGCCCGCTTGGGGGTGGGGGGTACGAGCAGTACTTC
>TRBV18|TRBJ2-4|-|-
CASSPPPAKNIQYF
TGTGCCAGCTCACCACCCCCGGCCAAAAACATTCAGTACTTC